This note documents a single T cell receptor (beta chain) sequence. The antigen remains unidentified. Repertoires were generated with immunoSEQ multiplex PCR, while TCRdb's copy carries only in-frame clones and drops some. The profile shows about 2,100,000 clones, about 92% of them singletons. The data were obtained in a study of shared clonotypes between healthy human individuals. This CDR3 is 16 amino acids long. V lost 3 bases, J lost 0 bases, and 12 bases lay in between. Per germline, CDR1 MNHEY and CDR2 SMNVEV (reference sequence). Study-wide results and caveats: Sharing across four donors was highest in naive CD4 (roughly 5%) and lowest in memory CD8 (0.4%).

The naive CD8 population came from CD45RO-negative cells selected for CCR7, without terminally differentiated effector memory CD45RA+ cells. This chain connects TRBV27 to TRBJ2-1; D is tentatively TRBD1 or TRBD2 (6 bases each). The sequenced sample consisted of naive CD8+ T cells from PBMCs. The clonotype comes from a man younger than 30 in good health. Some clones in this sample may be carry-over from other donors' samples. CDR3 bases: TGTGCCAGCAGTTTCGGGGGCTGGTCCTCCTACAATGAGCAGTTCTTC. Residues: CASSFGGWSSYNEQFF.